Listed here is a single T cell receptor (beta chain). Its antigen remains unknown. V was clipped by 0 bases and J by 4 bases, with 9 bases between them. The CDR3 covers 14 residues. Germline values: CDR1 MNHEY, CDR2 SVGAGI. This sample was included in a study of regulatory dendritic cells for organ transplantation. TCRdb keeps only in-frame clones here, not all; method: immunoSEQ multiplex PCR. The table lists 30,000 to 45,000 clones, around nine tenths of them singletons. FACS sorted CD4+ or CD8+ T cells into CD45RA+ naive and CD45RO+ memory. Findings of the study overall: The most alloreactive TCR clonotypes were found in resting memory CD8+ cells. Memory CD8+ clonal expansion seemed more limited with regulatory than mature dendritic cells. Memory T cells were less diverse than naive, with memory CD8+ most oligoclonal.

Material: naive CD8+ T cells from blood. Indicated subset: CD45RA+ naive T cells. This chain links TRBV6-5 with TRBJ1-1; D not certain. This clonotype was sampled from a human donor in good health. The CDR3 loop reads CASSYSGSGTEAFF. The DNA for the CDR3 is TGTGCCAGCAGTTACTCGGGCTCTGGCACTGAAGCTTTCTTT.